The 18 T cell receptor beta chains in this list originate from one sample, sequenced in a study of T cells after yellow fever vaccination. TCRdb reanalysed the 5' RACE reads using MiXCR and keeps one entry per CDR3 protein. The sample includes about 580,000 distinct CDR3 sequences, about a sixth of them seen just once. The sequences come from PBMCs, collected 5 to 6 days after the first yellow fever vaccination. The receptors were sampled from a man younger than 30 who received the YFV17D yellow fever vaccine.

The CDR3 DNA reads TGTGCCAGCAGGCCTCGGACAGGGGGCTATGAGCAGTTCTTC. Translated, it gives CASRPRTGGYEQFF. V usage is TRBV2 and J usage is TRBJ2-1; 11 nucleotides align to TRBD1. Looked up from germline, CDR1 is SNHLY and CDR2 is FYNNEI. The junction had 6 bases not matched to a gene; V was cut back by 6 bases and J by 8 bases. CDR3 length equals 14 residues.

V gene TRBV7-2 combines with J gene TRBJ2-3; 8 bases align to TRBD2. CDR3 size: 16 residues. The V and J ends lost 2 bases and 4 bases, in that order; junction bases with no gene match: 8. The germline V gene encodes CDR1 SGHTA and CDR2 FQGNSA. In DNA form, the CDR3 reads TGTGCCAGCAGCTTATTGGTTGGCGGGGGGCCAGATACGCAGTATTTT. Residues: CASSLLVGGGPDTQYF.

V is TRBV18 and J is TRBJ2-1; D possibly corresponds to TRBD1 (5 bases). Between the trimmed V and J ends, which lost 3 bases and 7 bases, there was a span of 7 bases. The CDR3 is 12 residues long. CDR1 and CDR2 from the germline V gene are KGHSH and LQKENI. The CDR3 protein is CASSPTVNEQFF. DNA of the CDR3: TGTGCCAGCTCACCGACAGTTAATGAGCAGTTCTTC.

This clonotype was recorded at least ten times. The chain combines TRBV18 with TRBJ1-2; 9 bases map to TRBD1. After removal of 2 bases from V and 4 bases from J, the junction contained 11 bases not matched to a gene. The germline CDR1 and CDR2 sequences are KGHSH and LQKENI. This CDR3 is built from 17 residues. The CDR3 coding sequence is TGTGCCAGCTCACCATATGGGACAGGGAGATCCTCCTATGGCTACACCTTC. It encodes CASSPYGTGRSSYGYTF.

This clonotype appeared a few times. The chain employs TRBV4-3 and TRBJ2-2; D is possibly TRBD1 (6 bases). The V and J ends lost 0 bases and 6 bases respectively, with 14 bases between them. This CDR3 comprises 16 residues. CDR1 is LGHNA, CDR2 YSLEER, per germline. In DNA, the CDR3 is TGCGCCAGCAGCCAAGAATGGAGACAGGCGGCCGGGGAGCTGTTTTTT. It specifies CASSQEWRQAAGELFF.

The genes are TRBV29-1 and TRBJ2-3; TRBD2 matches at 14 bases. Looked up from germline, CDR1 is SQVTM and CDR2 is ANQGSEA. V shed 6 bases and J 2 bases; nucleotides not matched to a gene: 13. There are 18 residues in the CDR3. The CDR3 nucleotides are TGCAGCGTCCGCGGACTAGCGGGGGGCATGTCTGACACAGATACGCAGTATTTT. Amino acid sequence: CSVRGLAGGMSDTDTQYF.

The chain recombines TRBV4-1 with TRBJ2-7; no firm D call. Germline assignment: CDR1 MGHRA and CDR2 YSYEKL. Deletions cut 1 base from V and 7 bases from J, with 8 bases between. The CDR3 has 12 residues. CDR3 coding DNA: TGCGCCAGCAGCCAAGTGTCTCAGGAGCAGTACTTC. Residues: CASSQVSQEQYF.

In this sample, this clonotype turned up a few times. This chain connects TRBV5-1 to TRBJ1-4; tentatively, D is TRBD1 (6 bases). The CDR3 is 13 amino acids. The V gene lost 5 bases and the J gene lost 10 bases, with 15 bases spanning the gap. The germline gives CDR1 SGHRS, CDR2 YFSETQ. CDR3 in DNA: TGCGCCAGCAGGTGGGATGAACAGGGAAAACTGTTTTTT. Translation gives CASRWDEQGKLFF.

This clonotype appeared a few times. The J gene is TRBJ1-6, the V gene TRBV10-3; D is ambiguous. The ends were cut back, 2 bases at V and 6 bases at J, with 11 bases in the middle. Germline V gives CDR1 ENHRY, CDR2 SYGVKD. The CDR3 is made up of 15 amino acids. The CDR3 here is CAISELGPSNSPLHF. The CDR3 region has the DNA TGTGCCATCAGTGAGCTCGGACCGTCTAATTCACCCCTCCACTTT.

The chain joins TRBV18 to TRBJ1-4; D is uncertain. The CDR3 contains 14 residues. Germline assignment: CDR1 KGHSH and CDR2 LQKENI. V was cut by 3 bases and J by 5 bases, with 10 bases left in between. The CDR3 loop is CASSPQPENEKLFF. CDR3 nucleotide sequence: TGTGCCAGCTCACCGCAGCCAGAAAATGAAAAACTGTTTTTT.

This clonotype appeared many times. The chain couples TRBV9 to TRBJ2-1, with 7 bases aligning to TRBD1. V was clipped by 1 base and J by 8 bases; unmatched bases: 6. The CDR3 has 14 amino acids. The germline V gene encodes CDR1 SGDLS and CDR2 YYNGEE. The CDR3 loop reads CASSVRPGQYEQFF. DNA of the CDR3: TGTGCCAGCAGCGTAAGACCGGGACAGTATGAGCAGTTCTTC. The full variable domain, in which reference TRBV9 and TRBJ2-1 provide the parts outside the CDR3, is DSGVTQTPKHLITATGQRVTLRCSPRSGDLSVYWYQQSLDQGLQFLIQYYNGEERAKGNILERFSAQQFPDLHSELNLSSLELGDSALYFCASSVRPGQYEQFFGPGTRLTVL.

This chain joins TRBV7-9 and TRBJ1-6, with a weak D call TRBD1 (6 bases). Trimming left V 1 base short and J 10 bases short, with 11 bases between. Germline V CDR1 and CDR2: SEHNR, FQNEAQ (reference sequence). The CDR3 length is 14 residues. The CDR3 DNA is TGTGCCAGCAGCTTAGAGGGGGGGCAATCACCCCTCCACTTT. It codes for CASSLEGGQSPLHF.

This clonotype was counted between two and nine times. The CDR3 sequence is CSVGTGITDTQYF. The CDR3 bases are TGCAGCGTTGGGACAGGGATCACAGATACGCAGTATTTT. The chain employs TRBV29-1 and TRBJ2-3; TRBD1 agrees at 8 bases. This CDR3 has 13 amino acids. Germline loops: CDR1 SQVTM, CDR2 ANQGSEA. V lost 4 bases and J lost 2; bases outside the gene matches: 2.

This chain connects TRBV5-1 to TRBJ2-3; D is unresolved. Germline V gives CDR1 SGHRS, CDR2 YFSETQ. The CDR3 is 15 amino acids. Trimming took off 3 bases at V and 2 bases at J, with 13 bases between the two ends. The CDR3 bases are TGCGCCAGCAGCTACGGGTCCAGAAACACAGATACGCAGTATTTT. It is translated as CASSYGSRNTDTQYF.

The chain uses TRBV7-9 and TRBJ2-7; 8 nucleotides match TRBD2. Germline V gene data show CDR1 as SEHNR and CDR2 as FQNEAQ (reference sequence). This CDR3 contains 14 residues. V was pared by 5 bases and J by 5 bases, with 8 bases of the junction left unmatched. The CDR3 is CASSGTGGGHEQYV. The CDR3 DNA is TGTGCCAGCAGCGGTACCGGGGGGGGCCACGAGCAGTACGTC.

The rearrangement uses TRBV7-6 and TRBJ2-3; TRBD1 or TRBD2 may be the D gene (5 bases each). The CDR3 loop spans 16 amino acids. CDR1 and CDR2 (germline): SGHVS, FNYEAQ. Trimming cost V 4 bases and J 1 base, with 15 bases left between them. The CDR3 here is CASSSGPGPGTDTQYF. CDR3 DNA sequence: TGTGCCAGCAGCTCCGGACCGGGGCCCGGCACAGATACGCAGTATTTT.

There are a few counts of this clonotype. The chain recombines TRBV20-1 with TRBJ2-1; the D is unclear. This CDR3 has 12 amino acids. V was pared by 1 base and J by 4 bases, with 5 bases between. Per the germline V gene, CDR1 is DFQATT and CDR2 is SNEGSKA (reference sequence). The CDR3 here is CSARGPYNEQFF. In nucleotides, the CDR3 is TGCAGTGCTAGAGGGCCGTACAATGAGCAGTTCTTC.

This clonotype was detected only a few times. The chain combines TRBV25-1 with TRBJ1-5; D is unclear. The CDR3 totals 14 residues. Trimming took 3 bases from V and 4 from J, leaving 10 bases between them. Germline CDR1 reads MGHDK; CDR2 reads SYGVNS. CDR3 amino acids: CASSDHQQNQPQHF. The DNA for the CDR3 is TGTGCCAGCAGTGATCACCAACAGAATCAGCCCCAGCATTTT.